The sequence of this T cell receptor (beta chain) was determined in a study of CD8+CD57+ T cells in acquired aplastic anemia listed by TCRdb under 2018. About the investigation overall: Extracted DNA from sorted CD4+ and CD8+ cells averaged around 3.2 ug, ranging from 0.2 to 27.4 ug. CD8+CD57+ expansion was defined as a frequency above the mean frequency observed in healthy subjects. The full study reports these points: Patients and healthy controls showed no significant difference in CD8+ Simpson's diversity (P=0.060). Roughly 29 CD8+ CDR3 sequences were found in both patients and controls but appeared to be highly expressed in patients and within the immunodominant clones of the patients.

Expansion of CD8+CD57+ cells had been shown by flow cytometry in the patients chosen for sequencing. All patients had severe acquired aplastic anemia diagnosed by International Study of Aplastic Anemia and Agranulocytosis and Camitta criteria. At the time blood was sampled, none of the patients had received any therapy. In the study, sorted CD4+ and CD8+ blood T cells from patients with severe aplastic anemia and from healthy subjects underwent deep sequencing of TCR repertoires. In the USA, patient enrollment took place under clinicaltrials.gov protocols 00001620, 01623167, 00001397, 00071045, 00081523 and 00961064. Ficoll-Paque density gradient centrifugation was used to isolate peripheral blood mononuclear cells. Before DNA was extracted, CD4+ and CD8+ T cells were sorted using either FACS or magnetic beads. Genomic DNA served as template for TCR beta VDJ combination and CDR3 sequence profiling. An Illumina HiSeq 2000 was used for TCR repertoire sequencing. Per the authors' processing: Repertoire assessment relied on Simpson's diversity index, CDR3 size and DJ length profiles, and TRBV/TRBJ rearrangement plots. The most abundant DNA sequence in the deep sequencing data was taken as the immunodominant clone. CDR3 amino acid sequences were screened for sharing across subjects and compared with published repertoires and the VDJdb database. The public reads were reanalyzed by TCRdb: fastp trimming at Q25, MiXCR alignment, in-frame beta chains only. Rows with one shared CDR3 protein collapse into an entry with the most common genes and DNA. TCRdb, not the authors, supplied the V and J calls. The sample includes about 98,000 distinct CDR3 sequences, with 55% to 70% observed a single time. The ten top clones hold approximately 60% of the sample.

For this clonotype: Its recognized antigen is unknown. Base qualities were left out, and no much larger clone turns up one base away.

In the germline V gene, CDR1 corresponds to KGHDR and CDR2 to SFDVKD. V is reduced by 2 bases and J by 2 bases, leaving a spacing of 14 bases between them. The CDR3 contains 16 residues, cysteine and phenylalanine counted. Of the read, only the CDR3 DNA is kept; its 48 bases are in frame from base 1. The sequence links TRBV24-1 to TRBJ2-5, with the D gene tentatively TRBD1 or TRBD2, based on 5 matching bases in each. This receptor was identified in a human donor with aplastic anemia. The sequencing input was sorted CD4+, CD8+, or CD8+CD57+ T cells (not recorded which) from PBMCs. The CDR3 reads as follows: CATSDSQPGTQETQYF. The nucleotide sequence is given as TGTGCCACCAGTGATTCCCAGCCTGGGACGCAAGAGACCCAGTACTTC.